The 12 T cell receptor beta chains reported below all come from one sample, sequenced in a study of beta chain features in type 1 diabetes. The entirety of the isolated RNA underwent reverse transcription, so expressed TCRB transcripts were sequenced. TCRdb's copy holds only in-frame clones and misses some; the assay was immunoSEQ multiplex PCR. In the table there are about 290,000 clones, around 7.3% of which are singletons. Material for sequencing was central memory CD4+ T cells from blood. The receptors come from a woman younger than 30 in good health.

Points on this clone: The same CDR3 arises from other DNA sequences in this sample as well. This chain connects TRBV9 to TRBJ2-3; a weak D match, TRBD1 (8 bases). Looked up from germline, CDR1 is SGDLS and CDR2 is YYNGEE. The length of the CDR3 is 17 residues. The ends were cut back, 2 bases at V and 0 bases at J, with 16 bases in the middle. The CDR3 region is CASSVRQGRGSTDTQYF. Written as DNA, the CDR3 is TGTGCCAGCAGCGTCAGACAGGGGAGGGGAAGCACAGATACGCAGTATTTT.

This clone was seen only a few times. The rearrangement uses TRBV11-2 and TRBJ2-7; no definite D call. This CDR3 is 12 amino acids long. V was clipped by 6 bases and J by 9 bases, with 15 bases between them. The germline CDR1 and CDR2 sequences are SGHAT and FQNNGV. CDR3 sequence: CASSPPSGPQYF. The CDR3 DNA reads TGTGCCAGCAGTCCCCCGTCCGGGCCGCAGTACTTC.

This clone was picked up a small number of times. The V and J genes are TRBV5-1 and TRBJ1-1; maybe TRBD1 (6 bases). The V gene's germline CDR1 is SGHRS and CDR2 YFSETQ. V was clipped by 0 bases and J by 3 bases, with 9 bases between them. CDR3 length: 14 amino acids. CDR3 loop: CASSLDRADTEAFF. The CDR3, as DNA: TGCGCCAGCAGCTTGGACAGGGCGGACACTGAAGCTTTCTTT.

The chain carries TRBV21-1 and TRBJ2-7; TRBD2, as called in the table, went unchecked against the DNA. TRBV21-1 is described as a pseudogene. The CDR3 length is 18 residues. The CDR3 sequence: CASSKFPGRRVSSYEQYF. The CDR3 nucleotides are TGTGCCAGCAGCAAATTTCCGGGAAGACGGGTAAGCTCCTACGAGCAGTACTTC.

This clone turned up a few times. This chain links TRBV5-4 with TRBJ2-7; D might be TRBD2 (6 bases). The CDR3 spans 14 residues. Trimming took off 3 bases at V and 5 bases at J, with 15 bases between the two ends. Germline V gene sequence: CDR1 SGHNT, CDR2 YYREEE (reference sequence). In DNA, the CDR3 is TGTGCCAGCAGCTCCTATCGGGAGCGGAACGAGCAGTACTTC. It encodes CASSSYRERNEQYF.

The chain recombines TRBV18 with TRBJ1-6, with 8 nucleotides matching TRBD1. The CDR3 is 14 residues long. Looked up from germline, CDR1 is KGHSH and CDR2 is LQKENI. J was trimmed by 7 bases and V by 4 bases; bases with no gene match: 3. Written as DNA, the CDR3 is TGTGCCAGCTCACGGACAGGGTGGAATTCACCCCTCCACTTT. Amino acid sequence: CASSRTGWNSPLHF.

The chain recombines TRBV7-8 with TRBJ2-1; D is ambiguous. V was trimmed by 5 bases and J by 9 bases, leaving 8 bases between them. Germline CDR1 reads SGHVS; CDR2 reads FQNEAQ. The CDR3 extends over 11 amino acids. The CDR3 loop reads CASSATFEQFF. CDR3 bases: TGTGCCAGCAGCGCGACCTTTGAGCAGTTCTTC.

This clone was detected many times. J is TRBJ1-4 and V is TRBV2; TRBD1 agrees at 8 bases. CDR3 size: 14 residues. The junction had 8 bases not matched to a gene; V was cut back by 7 bases and J by 7 bases. CDR1 and CDR2 (germline): SNHLY, FYNNEI. The CDR3 reads CASIRDRQTEKLFF. CDR3 sequence (DNA): TGTGCCAGCATCCGGGACAGGCAAACTGAAAAACTGTTTTTT.

This clone was detected a few times. This chain connects TRBV11-3 to TRBJ1-5; D is undetermined. The V end lost 1 base, the J end lost 1 base, and 2 bases lay between the germline ends. The CDR3 spans 13 residues. The V gene's germline CDR1 is SGHNT and CDR2 YENEEA. The CDR3 is CASSLGSNQPQHF. The CDR3 coding sequence is TGTGCCAGCAGCTTAGGAAGCAATCAGCCCCAGCATTTT.

V usage is TRBV7-9 and J usage is TRBJ2-1, with 9 bases aligning to TRBD1. The CDR3 runs to 17 residues. Germline V gives CDR1 SEHNR, CDR2 FQNEAQ (reference sequence). Trimming cost V 3 bases and J 2 bases; bases outside gene matches: 8. The CDR3 DNA is TGTGCCAGCAGCTTCTTACCGGGACAGGGAGCCTACAATGAGCAGTTCTTC. Its translation: CASSFLPGQGAYNEQFF. The variable domain in full, completed from reference TRBV7-9 and TRBJ2-1, reads DTGVSQNPRHKITKRGQNVTFRCDPISEHNRLYWYRQTLGQGPEFLTYFQNEAQLEKSRLLSDRFSAERPKGSFSTLEIQRTEQGDSAMYLCASSFLPGQGAYNEQFFGPGTRLTVL.

The V and J genes are TRBV2 and TRBJ1-3; TRBD1 is a possible D gene (5 bases). This CDR3 is 14 amino acids long. Trimming removed 5 bases from V and 3 bases from J, with 11 bases in between. Germline CDR1 is SNHLY and CDR2 is FYNNEI. The CDR3 here is CASSSQGFGNTIYF. CDR3 nucleotides: TGTGCCAGCAGTTCCCAGGGATTTGGAAACACCATATATTTT.

In this sample, this clone turned up a few times. The chain couples TRBV27 to TRBJ1-1; 7 bases align to TRBD1. Trimming took 6 bases from V and 1 from J; bases not matched to a gene: 17. Germline CDR1 MNHEY, CDR2 SMNVEV (reference sequence). This CDR3 spans 18 amino acids. CDR3 residues: CASSLRPTGIGRNTEAFF. The CDR3 DNA is TGTGCCAGCAGCCTCAGACCGACAGGGATAGGGAGGAACACTGAAGCTTTCTTT.